One sample yielded the 8 T cell receptor beta chains listed below, sequenced in a study of shared clonotypes between healthy human individuals. Produced via immunoSEQ multiplex PCR; TCRdb's table is partial and in-frame only. Of millions of clones in the sample, around nine tenths were seen once. Sequencing used naive CD4+ T cells sorted from blood. Noted subset: CD45RA+ positively selected. These receptors all stem from a man aged 18 to 29 in good health.

The chain couples TRBV27 to TRBJ2-1; D possibly uses TRBD1 or TRBD2 (5 bases each). V was trimmed by 4 bases and J by 7 bases, leaving 26 bases between them. The germline gives CDR1 MNHEY, CDR2 SMNVEV (reference sequence). This CDR3 is 18 amino acids long. In DNA, the CDR3 is TGTGCCAGCAGTTCCCCCGGACCGGGGTTAGGGGAACTAAATGAGCAGTTCTTC. It encodes CASSSPGPGLGELNEQFF.

The V and J genes are TRBV9 and TRBJ1-1; TRBD1 is a possible D gene (5 bases). V gave up 2 bases and J gave up 3 bases, with 14 bases separating them. This CDR3 comprises 15 residues. From germline, CDR1 is SGDLS and CDR2 YYNGEE. The CDR3 bases are TGTGCCAGCAGCGTTACGTCCGGGGGGTACACTGAAGCTTTCTTT. Its protein is CASSVTSGGYTEAFF.

This clone was detected only once. The chain uses TRBV5-4 and TRBJ1-1; 7 positions match TRBD1. Germline V lookup: CDR1 SGHNT, CDR2 YYREEE (reference sequence). CDR3 size: 14 residues. J was trimmed by 1 base and V by 4 bases; bases with no gene match: 4. The DNA for the CDR3 is TGTGCCAGCAGCACGACAGGGACGAACACTGAAGCTTTCTTT. It codes for CASSTTGTNTEAFF. Full variable domain (remainder filled in from reference TRBV5-4 and TRBJ1-1): ETGVTQSPTHLIKTRGQQVTLRCSSQSGHNTVSWYQQALGQGPQFIFQYYREEENGRGNFPPRFSGLQFPNYSSELNVNALELDDSALYLCASSTTGTNTEAFFGQGTRLTVV.

The V gene is TRBV18, the J gene TRBJ2-1; 11 nucleotides align to TRBD2. V lost 4 bases and J lost 8; bases outside the gene matches: 4. This CDR3 has 14 amino acids. Germline V gene data show CDR1 as KGHSH and CDR2 as LQKENI. The CDR3 protein is CASSLTSGIDEQFF. The DNA for the CDR3 is TGTGCCAGCTCACTGACTAGCGGGATAGATGAGCAGTTCTTC.

V and J are TRBV5-1 and TRBJ2-5; 10 bases match TRBD2. Germline V gene sequence: CDR1 SGHRS, CDR2 YFSETQ. This CDR3 is 14 amino acids long. The ends lost 3 bases at V and 5 bases at J; junction bases unmatched: 4. Here the CDR3 reads CASSYSGRAETQYF. Here the CDR3 DNA reads TGCGCCAGCAGCTACAGCGGGAGGGCGGAGACCCAGTACTTC.

Worth noting for this clone: Its ends do not fully match the called genes, so a read error is possible. Within the sample, other DNA sequences also encode this same CDR3. V is TRBV7-2 and J is TRBJ1-5, with 7 bases identical to TRBD1. This CDR3 comprises 14 residues. Germline loops: CDR1 SGHTA, CDR2 FQGNSA. The DNA for the CDR3 is TGTGCCAGCAGTTTAGACAGGGGCAATCAGCCCCAGCATTTT. This sequence encodes CASSLDRGNQPQHF.

The chain recombines TRBV5-5 with TRBJ1-2; TRBD1 might be the D (6 bases). Germline V gene sequence: CDR1 SGHKS, CDR2 YYEKEE (reference sequence). The CDR3 is made up of 13 amino acids. The V gene lost 1 base and the J gene lost 5 bases, with 9 bases spanning the gap. This CDR3 is CASSLWGPYGYTF. The CDR3 DNA reads TGTGCCAGCAGCTTGTGGGGGCCATATGGCTACACCTTC. Filled out from reference TRBV5-5 and TRBJ1-2, the complete variable domain reads DAGVTQSPTHLIKTRGQQVTLRCSPISGHKSVSWYQQVLGQGPQFIFQYYEKEERGRGNFPDRFSARQFPNYSSELNVNALLLGDSALYLCASSLWGPYGYTFGSGTRLTVV.

This chain connects TRBV28 to TRBJ2-5; D gene unclear. This CDR3 has 15 amino acids. Germline V gene data show CDR1 as MDHEN and CDR2 as SYDVKM. V shed 1 base and J shed 1 base, with 10 bases lying between them. CDR3 nucleotides: TGTGCCAGCAGTTTATATAGCAGACCCCAAGAGACCCAGTACTTC. Its translation is CASSLYSRPQETQYF.